These 16 T cell receptor beta chains came from one sample sequenced in a study of OX40 agonist ivuxolimab in advanced cancers. Assay: immunoSEQ multiplex PCR; the TCRdb copy retains only in-frame clones and omits some. The sample has tens of thousands of clones, approximately 90% seen once. The sample consisted of CD4+ or CD8+ T cells sorted from blood, taken in a trial of the OX40 agonist ivuxolimab. All receptors derive from an adult with an advanced solid tumor such as melanoma, head and neck, liver or kidney cancer.

This clone was seen more than once but under ten times. The chain links TRBV28 to TRBJ1-5, with D possibly being TRBD1 (6 bases). The CDR3 spans 16 residues. Trimming removed 4 bases from V and 5 bases from J, with 18 bases in between. Per germline, CDR1 MDHEN and CDR2 SYDVKM. The CDR3 loop is CASSSQDRSDYQPQHF. CDR3 coding DNA: TGTGCCAGCAGTTCCCAAGACAGGAGTGATTATCAGCCCCAGCATTTT.

The rearrangement links TRBV6-5 to TRBJ2-3, with D hard to call. Germline-derived CDR1 and CDR2 are MNHEY and SVGAGI. Trimming left V 6 bases short and J 0 bases short, with 13 bases between. The CDR3 has 15 residues. The DNA of the CDR3 is TGTGCCAGCAGCCCACAGATAACTAGCACAGATACGCAGTATTTT. Its translation is CASSPQITSTDTQYF.

The genes are TRBV14 and TRBJ2-1, with D uncertain. Per the germline V gene, CDR1 is SGHDN and CDR2 is FVKESK. Trimming took 4 bases from V and 12 from J, leaving 16 bases between them. The length of the CDR3 is 13 residues. The CDR3 DNA is TGTGCCAGCAGCCTTAGACTCCCGCCCCCGCAGTTCTTC. This sequence encodes CASSLRLPPPQFF.

The CDR3 sequence: CASSLPTSASTDTQYF. CDR3 in DNA: TGTGCCAGCAGCTTGCCAACTAGCGCCAGCACAGATACGCAGTATTTT. The chain carries TRBV7-3 and TRBJ2-3, with 7 bases aligning to TRBD2. Germline values: CDR1 SGHTA, CDR2 FQGTGA. This CDR3 contains 16 residues. Trimming at V came to 3 bases and at J to 0 bases, leaving 6 bases not matched to a gene.

The chain has TRBV5-5 and TRBJ2-2; D unclear. This CDR3 comprises 13 residues. The germline V gene has CDR1 SGHKS and CDR2 YYEKEE (reference sequence). Between the trimmed V and J ends, which lost 3 bases and 8 bases, there was a span of 11 bases. CDR3 amino acids: CASSSARLGELFF. Written as DNA, the CDR3 is TGTGCCAGCAGCTCGGCCCGTCTGGGGGAGCTGTTTTTT.

The V and J genes are TRBV6-5 and TRBJ2-2; 9 bases match TRBD1. Germline V gene sequence: CDR1 MNHEY, CDR2 SVGAGI. The CDR3 has 14 amino acids. Losses at the gene ends were 5 bases for V and 6 bases for J; bases not matched to a gene: 4. The CDR3 bases are TGTGCCAGCAGTAGGGACAGGGAGGCCGGGGAGCTGTTTTTT. Its protein product is CASSRDREAGELFF.

This chain joins TRBV29-1 and TRBJ2-1; D possibly corresponds to TRBD2 (6 bases). The CDR3 has 14 residues. Trimming pared 2 bases from V and 3 bases from J, leaving 11 bases between. CDR1 and CDR2 (germline): SQVTM, ANQGSEA. CDR3 sequence (DNA): TGCAGCGTTGAACCAGCGGGCCGCTACAATGAGCAGTTCTTC. Translation gives CSVEPAGRYNEQFF.

The rearrangement joins TRBV19 to TRBJ1-5; a possible D gene is TRBD1 (6 bases). From germline, CDR1 is LNHDA and CDR2 SQIVND (reference sequence). CDR3 length: 15 amino acids. Trimming took off 5 bases at V and 6 bases at J, with 17 bases between the two ends. Here the CDR3 DNA reads TGTGCCAGTAGTCCTCCCAGGGGTCAAGGTCAGCCCCAGCATTTT. It is translated as CASSPPRGQGQPQHF.

The chain recombines TRBV6-1 with TRBJ2-1; 8 positions agree with TRBD1. This CDR3 contains 15 residues. CDR1 is MNHNS, CDR2 SASEGT, per germline. With V trimmed by 7 bases and J by 0 bases, 5 bases remained unmatched. DNA for the CDR3: TGTGCCAGCAATAGACAGGGGAGCTCCTACAATGAGCAGTTCTTC. The encoded protein is CASNRQGSSYNEQFF.

V usage is TRBV2 and J usage is TRBJ2-1, with D possibly being TRBD2 (7 bases). Germline V lookup: CDR1 SNHLY, CDR2 FYNNEI. This CDR3 is 15 amino acids long. V lost 10 bases to trimming and J lost 7 bases, with 23 bases between them. The CDR3 DNA is TGTGCCAATAGTTCTGTGGGGGGGCGTAGGAATGAGCAGTTCTTC. It translates to CANSSVGGRRNEQFF.

The genes are TRBV28 and TRBJ2-2; D gene ambiguous. CDR3 length: 15 residues. CDR1 is MDHEN and CDR2 is SYDVKM in the germline V gene. V lost 5 bases and J 5 bases, leaving 15 bases between the germline ends. The CDR3 region has the DNA TGTGCCAGCAGTCCCTCCTCGGCCGGGACCGGGGAGCTGTTTTTT. It yields the protein CASSPSSAGTGELFF.

This clone was detected only once. The chain carries TRBV10-3 and TRBJ1-1; D is unresolved. Germline lookup yields CDR1 ENHRY and CDR2 SYGVKD. Trimming stripped 6 bases from V and 1 base from J, with 9 bases between. The CDR3 sequence is 13 residues long. The DNA of the CDR3 is TGTGCCATCAGCAAGGACGGGAACACTGAAGCTTTCTTT. Protein: CAISKDGNTEAFF.

The rearrangement joins TRBV5-6 to TRBJ2-7, with a weak D call TRBD1 (6 bases). Trimming stripped 7 bases from V and 2 bases from J, with 13 bases between. CDR1 is SGHDT, CDR2 YYEEEE, per germline. There are 13 residues in the CDR3. This CDR3 reads CASGRQVPYEQYF. CDR3 sequence (DNA): TGTGCCAGCGGACGACAGGTGCCCTACGAGCAGTACTTC. The full variable domain, with the rest looked up from reference TRBV5-6 and TRBJ2-7, is DAGVTQSPTHLIKTRGQQVTLRCSPKSGHDTVSWYQQALGQGPQFIFQYYEEEERQRGNFPDRFSGHQFPNYSSELNVNALLLGDSALYLCASGRQVPYEQYFGPGTRLTVT.

The chain links TRBV27 to TRBJ2-5, with a possible D match to TRBD1 (7 bases). Germline-derived CDR1 and CDR2 are MNHEY and SMNVEV (reference sequence). The germline V and J ends were trimmed by 6 bases and 1 base, with 18 bases remaining between them. This CDR3 is 16 amino acids long. CDR3 residues: CASSLGGTALQETQYF. The CDR3 DNA is TGTGCCAGCAGCTTAGGAGGGACAGCCCTCCAAGAGACCCAGTACTTC.

This clone appeared a single time. The chain is built from TRBV30 and TRBJ1-2; D gene uncertain. Trimming pared 1 base from V and 2 bases from J, leaving 8 bases between. Germline lookup yields CDR1 GTSNPN and CDR2 SVGIG (reference sequence). The CDR3 consists of 13 residues. The CDR3 protein is CAWSGEGNYGYTF. The CDR3 nucleotides are TGTGCCTGGAGTGGGGAAGGGAACTATGGCTACACCTTC.

The genes are TRBV11-2 and TRBJ2-6; D gene ambiguous. CDR3 length equals 14 residues. Germline CDR1 SGHAT, CDR2 FQNNGV. Trimming removed 8 bases at V and 2 bases at J, with 10 bases between. The DNA for the CDR3 is TGTGCCAGCGACCTCCGCCCTGGGGCCAACGTCCTGACTTTC. It yields the protein CASDLRPGANVLTF.